A single sample is the source of the 25 T cell receptor beta chains below, sequenced in a study of OX40 agonist ivuxolimab in advanced cancers. The repertoire was sequenced with immunoSEQ multiplex PCR; TCRdb's copy has only in-frame clones and lacks some. This sample yields 90,000 to 100,000 clones, of which around nine tenths are seen a single time; around 0.82% belongs to the top ten. The material sequenced was CD4+ or CD8+ T cells sorted from blood, taken in a trial of the OX40 agonist ivuxolimab. The receptors derive from an adult with an advanced solid tumor such as melanoma, head and neck, liver or kidney cancer.

This clone was recorded only once. This chain uses TRBV5-1 with TRBJ1-1; the D gene is possibly TRBD1 (5 bases). The CDR3 loop spans 13 amino acids. Germline values: CDR1 SGHRS, CDR2 YFSETQ. V dropped 3 bases and J dropped 4 bases, with 10 bases sitting between them. The CDR3 DNA is TGCGCCAGCAGCTGGCGGGGCCCCACTGAAGCTTTCTTT. Translating it yields CASSWRGPTEAFF. Based on the CDR3 plus reference TRBV5-1 and TRBJ1-1, the full variable domain is KAGVTQTPRYLIKTRGQQVTLSCSPISGHRSVSWYQQTPGQGLQFLFEYFSETQRNKGNFPGRFSGRQFSNSRSEMNVSTLELGDSALYLCASSWRGPTEAFFGQGTRLTVV.

The gene calls are TRBV9 and TRBJ2-5; possibly TRBD2 for D (6 bases). The CDR3 length is 12 residues. The germline CDR1 and CDR2 sequences are SGDLS and YYNGEE. The germline V and J ends were trimmed by 3 bases and 5 bases, with 8 bases remaining between them. This CDR3 reads CASSDRGETQYF. DNA of the CDR3: TGTGCCAGCAGCGATCGGGGGGAGACCCAGTACTTC. Supplemented by reference TRBV9 and TRBJ2-5, the full variable domain reads DSGVTQTPKHLITATGQRVTLRCSPRSGDLSVYWYQQSLDQGLQFLIQYYNGEERAKGNILERFSAQQFPDLHSELNLSSLELGDSALYFCASSDRGETQYFGPGTRLLVL.

The genes are TRBV19 and TRBJ1-1, with a tentative D call TRBD1 (5 bases). Trimming took off 6 bases at V and 4 bases at J, with 27 bases between the two ends. The germline V gene encodes CDR1 LNHDA and CDR2 SQIVND (reference sequence). The CDR3 spans 18 residues. CDR3 protein: CASSPMASGTSTGTEAFF. As DNA, the CDR3 is TGTGCCAGTAGCCCAATGGCCTCCGGGACGTCTACGGGCACTGAAGCTTTCTTT.

This chain uses TRBV19 with TRBJ2-3; 9 bases are a match to TRBD2. The J segment lost 3 bases and the V segment lost 4 bases, leaving 5 bases of the junction unmatched. CDR3 length equals 15 residues. Germline V gene sequence: CDR1 LNHDA, CDR2 SQIVND (reference sequence). Written as DNA, the CDR3 is TGTGCCAGTAGTAATATAGCGGGAGCAACAGATACGCAGTATTTT. Translating gives CASSNIAGATDTQYF. The complete variable domain, with remaining parts taken from reference TRBV19 and TRBJ2-3, reads DGGITQSPKYLFRKEGQNVTLSCEQNLNHDAMYWYRQDPGQGLRLIYYSQIVNDFQKGDIAEGYSVSREKKESFPLTVTSAQKNPTAFYLCASSNIAGATDTQYFGPGTRLTVL.

The chain joins TRBV30 to TRBJ1-4; D gene unclear. The V gene lost 1 base and the J gene lost 8 bases, with 14 bases spanning the gap. The CDR3 covers 14 residues. The germline gives CDR1 GTSNPN, CDR2 SVGIG (reference sequence). CDR3 residues: CAWSGGVNQEKLFF. In nucleotides, the CDR3 is TGTGCCTGGAGTGGTGGGGTAAACCAGGAAAAACTGTTTTTT.

The rearrangement uses TRBV5-1 and TRBJ2-3; D is unresolved. This CDR3 spans 16 amino acids. Looked up from germline, CDR1 is SGHRS and CDR2 is YFSETQ. Trimming stripped 4 bases from V and 0 bases from J, with 15 bases between. CDR3 DNA: TGCGCCAGCAGCCCCACGGTGATTCCTAGCACAGATACGCAGTATTTT. This sequence encodes CASSPTVIPSTDTQYF.

The chain carries TRBV7-2 and TRBJ1-3; D gene ambiguous. The V end was cut by 8 bases, the J end by 0 bases, with 8 bases between. Germline lookup yields CDR1 SGHTA and CDR2 FQGNSA. The CDR3 covers 13 residues. The CDR3 region has the DNA TGTGCCAGCCGTGTACCCTCTGGAAACACCATATATTTT. Its protein product is CASRVPSGNTIYF.

The chain recombines TRBV6-1 with TRBJ2-7, with 8 bases fitting TRBD1. The V and J ends lost 5 bases and 0 bases, in that order; junction bases with no gene match: 6. The germline gives CDR1 MNHNS, CDR2 SASEGT. This CDR3 comprises 15 residues. CDR3 protein: CASSSWTGSSYEQYF. The CDR3 region has the DNA TGTGCCAGCAGTTCCTGGACAGGGAGCTCCTACGAGCAGTACTTC.

This clone occurred once. The V gene is TRBV10-3, the J gene TRBJ2-1, with 8 nucleotides matching TRBD2. The germline V gene encodes CDR1 ENHRY and CDR2 SYGVKD. V trimming: 4 bases; J trimming: 10 bases; junction bases outside the gene matches: 6. CDR3 length: 13 residues. The CDR3 region is CAISVQREREQFF. CDR3 DNA sequence: TGTGCCATCAGTGTCCAGCGGGAGCGGGAGCAGTTCTTC.

The chain joins TRBV5-1 to TRBJ2-1; D call uncertain. Trimming cost V 0 bases and J 9 bases, with 16 bases left between them. The CDR3 is 15 residues long. Per germline, CDR1 SGHRS and CDR2 YFSETQ. The CDR3 bases are TGCGCCAGCAGCTTGGCCGAGACTTTAATGACTGAGCAGTTCTTC. The encoded protein is CASSLAETLMTEQFF.

This chain uses TRBV2 with TRBJ2-5; 7 bases fit TRBD1. The CDR3 consists of 12 residues. J gave up 2 bases and V 8 bases, and 2 bases lay outside the gene matches. Germline V gene data show CDR1 as SNHLY and CDR2 as FYNNEI. CDR3 in amino acids: CASGTVQETQYF. For the CDR3, the DNA is TGTGCCAGCGGGACAGTGCAAGAGACCCAGTACTTC.

The V gene is TRBV6-5, the J gene TRBJ2-2; TRBD1 aligns across 8 bases. There are 16 residues in the CDR3. CDR1 MNHEY and CDR2 SVGAGI come from the germline V gene. V lost 4 bases to trimming and J lost 1 base; unmatched junction nucleotides: 5. The CDR3: CASSSPGTGNTGELFF. CDR3 coding DNA: TGTGCCAGCAGTTCCCCCGGGACAGGGAACACCGGGGAGCTGTTTTTT.

V and J are TRBV28 and TRBJ1-3; 9 bases line up with TRBD1. The ends lost 6 bases at V and 4 bases at J; junction bases unmatched: 7. Per germline, CDR1 MDHEN and CDR2 SYDVKM. The CDR3 is 15 residues long. CDR3 amino acids: CASRTGTGSGNTIYF. The CDR3 DNA is TGTGCCAGCAGAACCGGGACAGGGTCGGGAAACACCATATATTTT.

This clone was seen a few times. The chain links TRBV5-1 to TRBJ2-1; D is perhaps TRBD2 (6 bases). CDR1 SGHRS and CDR2 YFSETQ come from the germline V gene. The V and J ends lost 4 bases and 4 bases respectively, with 15 bases between them. This CDR3 comprises 15 residues. In nucleotides, the CDR3 is TGCGCCAGCAGCCCCTTAGGGGAGGTTTACAATGAGCAGTTCTTC. Translating gives CASSPLGEVYNEQFF.

This chain uses TRBV6-1 with TRBJ2-7; D might be TRBD1 (7 bases). The CDR3 is made up of 14 amino acids. Deletions cut 8 bases from V and 0 bases from J, with 14 bases between. Germline V gene data show CDR1 as MNHNS and CDR2 as SASEGT. In DNA form, the CDR3 reads TGTGCCAGCGTGGCGGGACAGAACTCCTACGAGCAGTACGTC. This encodes CASVAGQNSYEQYV.

This clone was seen just once. The chain recombines TRBV10-2 with TRBJ1-5; maybe TRBD1 (5 bases). The length of the CDR3 is 17 residues. Germline V gene sequence: CDR1 WSHSY, CDR2 SAAADI. The V end was cut by 2 bases, the J end by 3 bases, with 17 bases between. The CDR3 loop reads CASSEGFRGRDNQPQHF. For the CDR3, the DNA is TGCGCCAGCAGTGAGGGCTTTAGGGGCCGGGACAATCAGCCCCAGCATTTT.

A single count supports this clone. This chain connects TRBV30 to TRBJ1-5; TRBD1 is a possible D gene (5 bases). The CDR3 runs to 15 residues. With 2 bases removed from V and 5 bases from J, the gap between germline ends came to 16 bases. Germline CDR1 reads GTSNPN; CDR2 reads SVGIG (reference sequence). CDR3 loop: CAWSFGTVGDQPQHF. CDR3 DNA: TGTGCCTGGAGTTTCGGGACTGTCGGCGATCAGCCCCAGCATTTT.

This chain uses TRBV9 with TRBJ2-3, with TRBD2 identical over 7 bases. The CDR3 runs 17 residues. Germline-derived CDR1 and CDR2 are SGDLS and YYNGEE. The ends lost 0 bases at V and 5 bases at J; junction bases unmatched: 12. The CDR3 region has the DNA TGTGCCAGCAGCGTAGCGGGGGGAACATCTTCCTTAGATACGCAGTATTTT. Residues: CASSVAGGTSSLDTQYF.

The V and J genes are TRBV30 and TRBJ1-1; TRBD1 agrees at 9 bases. The germline V gene has CDR1 GTSNPN and CDR2 SVGIG (reference sequence). The CDR3 sequence is 17 residues long. The junction had 10 bases not matched to a gene; V was cut back by 1 base and J by 1 base. CDR3 nucleotide sequence: TGTGCCTGGAGTGGAGAAGGGACAGGGAGGGAGAACACTGAAGCTTTCTTT. Residues: CAWSGEGTGRENTEAFF.

The gene calls are TRBV28 and TRBJ1-1; D gene uncertain. The CDR3 totals 11 residues. Trimming left V 7 bases short and J 5 bases short, with 8 bases between. CDR1 MDHEN and CDR2 SYDVKM come from the germline V gene. The CDR3 DNA reads as TGTGCCAGCACCCGCCCGACTGAAGCTTTCTTT. It codes for CASTRPTEAFF.

This clone is a singleton in its sample. The chain couples TRBV28 to TRBJ1-4, with D possibly TRBD1 on 5 matching bases. This CDR3 spans 15 amino acids. Germline assignment: CDR1 MDHEN and CDR2 SYDVKM. V lost 2 bases, J lost 5 bases, and 12 bases lay in between. The CDR3, as DNA: TGTGCCAGCAGTTTACCCGGGGCCCAAAATGAAAAACTGTTTTTT. As protein: CASSLPGAQNEKLFF.

The chain employs TRBV5-1 and TRBJ2-5; 11 bases align to TRBD2. Trimming removed 3 bases from V and 4 bases from J; junction bases left unmatched: 2. This CDR3 comprises 14 residues. In germline, CDR1 is SGHRS, CDR2 YFSETQ. The CDR3 loop reads CASSSGTSGETQYF. In DNA form, the CDR3 reads TGCGCCAGCAGCTCCGGGACTAGCGGAGAGACCCAGTACTTC.

The CDR3: CASSPQSGSSGELFF. The CDR3 coding sequence is TGTGCCAGCAGCCCCCAGAGTGGGAGCTCCGGGGAGCTGTTTTTT. V usage is TRBV7-3 and J usage is TRBJ2-2, with a tentative D call TRBD2 (5 bases). V gave up 5 bases and J gave up 6 bases, with 16 bases separating them. Germline V gene lookup returns CDR1 SGHTA and CDR2 FQGTGA. The length of the CDR3 is 15 residues.

This chain joins TRBV11-2 and TRBJ2-1; D gene unclear. The CDR3 has 12 residues. Germline values: CDR1 SGHAT, CDR2 FQNNGV. Trimming took 8 bases from V and 12 from J, leaving 17 bases between them. This chain's CDR3 is CASSILPQGQFF. The CDR3 DNA sequence: TGTGCCAGCTCAATTTTGCCCCAAGGGCAGTTCTTC.

The chain combines TRBV6-5 with TRBJ1-4; TRBD1 aligns across 10 bases. The V segment lost 5 bases and the J segment 8 bases; nucleotides outside the gene matches: 8. This CDR3 spans 15 amino acids. Germline loops: CDR1 MNHEY, CDR2 SVGAGI. In nucleotides, the CDR3 is TGTGCCAGCAGTAACCGACAGGGGGCGAGCGAAAAACTGTTTTTT. Translating gives CASSNRQGASEKLFF.